Below, 12 T cell receptor beta chains from the same sample are listed, as sequenced in a study of cytomegalovirus exposure and HLA in healthy donors. 13 Jbeta primers and 60 Vbeta primers were used for the PCR. TCRdb's table, derived via immunoSEQ multiplex PCR, lists solely in-frame clones and lacks some. The repertoire holds some 190,000 clones, with about 90% as singletons. Material: PBMCs. The receptor set was obtained from a man aged 25-45 years in good health and CMV-seronegative.

The rearrangement joins TRBV7-8 to TRBJ2-5; TRBD1 matches 10 bases. Trimming removed 4 bases from V and 5 bases from J; junction bases left unmatched: 22. The CDR3 is made up of 20 amino acids. Germline-derived CDR1 and CDR2 are SGHVS and FQNEAQ. The CDR3 DNA sequence: TGTGCCAGCAGCTACCGCGATGGGGACAGGGGTTCTGGGAGGAGGGAGACCCAGTACTTC. Protein product: CASSYRDGDRGSGRRETQYF.

The chain uses TRBV2 and TRBJ2-5; 11 nucleotides line up with TRBD2. This CDR3 is 15 amino acids long. V dropped 7 bases and J dropped 5; count of bases not matched to a gene: 9. Germline V gene lookup returns CDR1 SNHLY and CDR2 FYNNEI. In DNA, the CDR3 is TGTGCCAGCAATAGCGGGAGGGCCGTGGGTGAGACCCAGTACTTC. Translated, it gives CASNSGRAVGETQYF.

J is TRBJ2-5 and V is TRBV11-3, with TRBD1 matching over 9 bases. CDR1 is SGHNT, CDR2 YENEEA, per germline. Losses at the gene ends were 4 bases for V and 4 bases for J; bases not matched to a gene: 7. The CDR3 length is 15 residues. The CDR3 coding sequence is TGTGCCAGCAGCTCAAGACAGGGGGGCTTAGAGACCCAGTACTTC. Its protein product is CASSSRQGGLETQYF.

This clone was seen more than once but under ten times. J is TRBJ1-3 and V is TRBV4-2; D unresolved. The CDR3 spans 16 residues. Germline lookup yields CDR1 LGHNA and CDR2 YNFKEQ. Trimming shortened V by 1 base and J by 0 bases, and 10 bases separated the two germline ends. CDR3 bases: TGTGCCAGCAGCCAAGGGCCCGGGAGCTCTGGAAACACCATATATTTT. As protein: CASSQGPGSSGNTIYF.

This clone was detected once. The rearrangement links TRBV28 to TRBJ1-6; the match to TRBD1 covers 11 bases. From germline, CDR1 is MDHEN and CDR2 SYDVKM. The length of the CDR3 is 17 residues. The junction had 0 bases not matched to a gene; V was cut back by 2 bases and J by 0 bases. The DNA for the CDR3 is TGTGCCAGCAGTTTAGGGACAGGGGGCTCCTATAATTCACCCCTCCACTTT. It translates to CASSLGTGGSYNSPLHF.

This clone was found a few times. The J gene is TRBJ2-7, the V gene TRBV4-1; perhaps TRBD2 as D (6 bases). V gave up 0 bases and J gave up 2 bases, with 11 bases separating them. The CDR3 contains 15 residues. Germline values: CDR1 MGHRA, CDR2 YSYEKL. The CDR3 nucleotides are TGCGCCAGCAGCCAAGACTATAGCGGCACCTACGAGCAGTACTTC. Translating it yields CASSQDYSGTYEQYF.

As regards this clone: One end of the junction fails to match germline, which may point to a read error. V and J are TRBV7-9 and TRBJ2-1; 7 bases match TRBD1. Germline V lookup: CDR1 SEHNR, CDR2 FQNEAQ (reference sequence). CDR3 size: 17 residues. For the CDR3, the DNA is TGTACCAGCAGCTTAGATGGTTTGACAGGGAATTGGCATGAGCAGTTCTTC. It yields the protein CTSSLDGLTGNWHEQFF.

The rearrangement joins TRBV21-1 to TRBJ2-7; TRBD1, the table's D call, lacks a check against the DNA. TRBV21-1 is recorded as a pseudogene. This CDR3 is 16 amino acids long. The CDR3 is CASSKVRWGQKIEQYF. The CDR3 region has the DNA TGTGCCAGCAGCAAAGTTAGATGGGGACAGAAGATCGAGCAGTACTTC.

In its sample, this clone was seen once. This chain connects TRBV7-8 to TRBJ1-2, with D possibly being TRBD1 (5 bases). There are 14 residues in the CDR3. The ends were cut back, 5 bases at V and 0 bases at J, with 10 bases in the middle. Germline V gene lookup returns CDR1 SGHVS and CDR2 FQNEAQ. In DNA, the CDR3 is TGTGCCAGCAGCCCCCAGACAGCTAACTATGGCTACACCTTC. Translation gives CASSPQTANYGYTF.

The chain uses TRBV28 and TRBJ1-2; D is possibly TRBD1 (6 bases). Trimming cost V 5 bases and J 7 bases, with 17 bases left between them. The CDR3 sequence is 14 residues long. Looked up from germline, CDR1 is MDHEN and CDR2 is SYDVKM. The CDR3 nucleotides read TGTGCCAGCAGTCCCAATTACAGGGCCGTTGGCTACACCTTC. Residues: CASSPNYRAVGYTF.

The chain employs TRBV19 and TRBJ1-5, with unresolved D. The CDR3 consists of 16 residues. Germline V gene sequence: CDR1 LNHDA, CDR2 SQIVND (reference sequence). The V end lost 0 bases, the J end lost 6 bases, and 15 bases lay between the germline ends. CDR3 sequence: CASSIDQAWVGQPQHF. The CDR3 DNA is TGTGCCAGTAGTATAGATCAGGCGTGGGTAGGTCAGCCCCAGCATTTT.

J is TRBJ2-7 and V is TRBV29-1; TRBD1 matches at 7 bases. The length of the CDR3 is 13 residues. Germline CDR1 and CDR2: SQVTM and ANQGSEA. Unmatched junction bases numbered 6, after V lost 4 bases and J lost 3 bases. In DNA, the CDR3 is TGCAGCGTTGCCCAGGGGGAAATCTACGAGCAGTACTTC. Its translation: CSVAQGEIYEQYF.